This T cell receptor beta chain was captured by sequencing in a study of blood T cells in healthy people across ages. V was cut by 6 bases and J by 6 bases, with 20 bases left in between. The CDR3 is 15 residues long. Using a J-beta primer mix together with a sample-barcoded 5' primer, a second PCR was run for roughly 7 to 11 cycles. TCRdb recomputed calls from the 5' RACE reads with MiXCR, one row per CDR3 protein. The sample records under 850,000 distinct CDR3 sequences, 36% being singletons. This receptor was taken from a man aged 18-30 years in good health. The chain employs TRBV12-3 or TRBV12-4 and TRBJ1-2; maybe TRBD1 (5 bases). Sequenced: blood. CDR3 protein: CASSHRDGRRDGYTF. CDR3 nucleotide sequence: TGTGCCAGCAGCCACCGGGACGGCAGAAGGGATGGCTACACCTTC.